In this sample, the clone carrying this T cell receptor (beta chain) turned up once. The data were taken from a study of blood T cell repertoires in COVID-19. Background on the study: Samples came from the United States, Italy and Spain, spanning acute and convalescent COVID-19.

CDR3 length: 15 amino acids. V was trimmed by 2 bases and J by 2 bases, leaving 12 bases between them. Germline V lookup: CDR1 SGHAT, CDR2 FQNNGV. Original data processing: Amplification from reference gene primers served as the basis for estimated nucleated cell counts. Method: immunoSEQ multiplex PCR; TCRdb's copy keeps in-frame clones and lacks some. V, J and clone size reflect that table, while D and trimming were determined from the DNA. The sample consists of 70,000 to 100,000 clones, approximately 81% of them appearing once. The TCR was taken from a woman aged 80 or over with acute or convalescent COVID-19. J is TRBJ2-5 and V is TRBV11-2, with D tentatively TRBD2 (6 bases). Sample: peripheral blood. CDR3 loop: CASSLQRASQETQYF. The CDR3 region has the DNA TGTGCCAGCAGCTTACAGCGGGCGTCTCAAGAGACCCAGTACTTC.